These 24 T cell receptor beta chains came from one sample sequenced in a study of CD8 T cells in ankylosing spondylitis. Whole-study findings and limits: A TCR beta motif made of eight highly homologous variants seemed typical of ankylosing spondylitis blood.

Their cognate antigens are unknown. TCRdb reprocessed the 5' RACE reads with MiXCR, giving one entry per CDR3 protein. The data contain more than 400,000 distinct CDR3 sequences, roughly 5% of them singletons. The source material was blood, either unsorted or a sorted T cell fraction (not recorded which). The source of these receptors is a male donor with ankylosing spondylitis.

The chain employs TRBV5-1 and TRBJ2-5, with 7 bases that match TRBD1. V lost 0 bases, J lost 3 bases, and 11 bases stayed unmatched. The CDR3 is made up of 17 amino acids. CDR1 and CDR2 from the germline V gene are SGHRS and YFSETQ. The CDR3 spells CASSLGTLGGREETQYF. The CDR3 bases are TGCGCCAGCAGCTTGGGGACTTTAGGGGGCCGGGAAGAGACCCAGTACTTC.

This clonotype was observed many times. This chain joins TRBV12-3 or TRBV12-4 and TRBJ1-2; no definite D call. The V and J ends lost 5 bases and 12 bases respectively, with 16 bases between them. There are 12 residues in the CDR3. As DNA, the CDR3 is TGTGCCAGCAGTCAAAACGGTGGGAAGGACACCTTC. Amino acid sequence: CASSQNGGKDTF.

This clonotype occurred many times. The chain joins TRBV5-1 to TRBJ1-6; TRBD1 might be the D (5 bases). With 5 bases removed from V and 13 bases from J, the gap between germline ends came to 19 bases. Looked up from germline, CDR1 is SGHRS and CDR2 is YFSETQ. The CDR3 is made up of 14 amino acids. CDR3: CASRRGWGEDPLHF. Written as DNA, the CDR3 is TGCGCCAGCAGGCGCGGATGGGGGGAAGACCCCCTCCACTTT.

This clonotype was observed many times. This sequence joins TRBV5-6 and TRBJ1-1; the match to TRBD1 covers 7 bases. The CDR3 runs 16 residues. J was trimmed by 1 base and V by 2 bases; bases with no gene match: 8. Germline-derived CDR1 and CDR2 are SGHDT and YYEEEE. The CDR3 sequence is CASSLGQVVQNTEAFF. In DNA, the CDR3 is TGTGCCAGCAGCTTAGGACAGGTTGTCCAGAACACTGAAGCTTTCTTT.

This clonotype was seen at least ten times. V is TRBV29-1 and J is TRBJ2-5, with a weak D call TRBD1 (5 bases). The CDR3 has 14 residues. Germline values: CDR1 SQVTM, CDR2 ANQGSEA. The V end lost 3 bases, the J end lost 0 bases, and 11 bases lay between the germline ends. The CDR3 sequence is CSVDRTSYQETQYF. The CDR3 DNA follows: TGCAGCGTTGACCGGACATCGTACCAAGAGACCCAGTACTTC.

In this sample, this clonotype turned up many times. The genes are TRBV20-1 and TRBJ2-3, with D possibly being TRBD2 (5 bases). Trimming stripped 2 bases from V and 6 bases from J, with 12 bases between. CDR1 and CDR2 (germline): DFQATT, SNEGSKA (reference sequence). This CDR3 contains 13 residues. The CDR3 protein is CSARILGVDTQYF. The CDR3 DNA sequence: TGCAGTGCTAGAATACTCGGGGTGGATACGCAGTATTTT.

This clonotype was seen at least ten times. This chain links TRBV7-2 with TRBJ1-1; no firm D call. The CDR3 extends over 11 amino acids. The germline CDR1 and CDR2 sequences are SGHTA and FQGNSA. Trimming stripped 5 bases from V and 10 bases from J, with 11 bases between. CDR3 in DNA: TGTGCCAGCAGCCCCGGTCGCGGAGCTTTCTTT. This sequence encodes CASSPGRGAFF. The full variable domain, with the rest looked up from reference TRBV7-2 and TRBJ1-1, is GAGVSQSPSNKVTEKGKDVELRCDPISGHTALYWYRQSLGQGLEFLIYFQGNSAPDKSGLPSDRFSAERTGGSVSTLTIQRTQQEDSAVYLCASSPGRGAFFGQGTRLTVV.

The sample holds many counts of this clonotype. The chain joins TRBV6-1 to TRBJ1-5, with TRBD1 matching 7 bases. The germline V gene has CDR1 MNHNS and CDR2 SASEGT. The CDR3 loop spans 14 amino acids. J gave up 1 base and V 11 bases, and 8 bases lay outside the gene matches. CDR3 sequence (DNA): TGTGCCGGCGGAGACAGGGTGAGCAATCAGCCCCAGCATTTT. Translation: CAGGDRVSNQPQHF.

This clonotype came up many times. The gene calls are TRBV20-1 and TRBJ2-3, with D tentatively TRBD2 (5 bases). Germline V lookup: CDR1 DFQATT, CDR2 SNEGSKA (reference sequence). CDR3 length equals 15 residues. V lost 3 bases to trimming and J lost 0 bases, with 13 bases between them. In DNA, the CDR3 is TGCAGTGCTAGTAGCAGCGGTACTAGCACAGATACGCAGTATTTT. It encodes CSASSSGTSTDTQYF.

At least ten counts were recorded for this clonotype. The V gene is TRBV10-3, the J gene TRBJ1-2; weak D call: TRBD1 (6 bases). Germline values: CDR1 ENHRY, CDR2 SYGVKD. V lost 7 bases and J 8 bases, leaving 23 bases between the germline ends. The CDR3 consists of 15 residues. CDR3: CAITSMKQGLIGYTF. The CDR3 region has the DNA TGTGCCATCACTTCTATGAAACAGGGCCTTATCGGCTACACCTTC.

This chain links TRBV10-3 with TRBJ1-1, with 7 bases matching TRBD1. Germline trimming cut 2 bases from V and 1 base from J; bases unmatched to any gene: 4. The germline CDR1 and CDR2 sequences are ENHRY and SYGVKD. The CDR3 has 15 amino acids. This CDR3 reads CAISELAGGNTEAFF. The CDR3 coding sequence is TGTGCCATCAGTGAGCTGGCAGGGGGGAACACTGAAGCTTTCTTT.

This clonotype was detected many times. The CDR3 coding sequence is TGTGCCAGTCTTACTGCCTACAATGAGCAGTTCTTC. Translated: CASLTAYNEQFF. The J gene is TRBJ2-1, the V gene TRBV7-2; D is unclear. Trimming left V 9 bases short and J 2 bases short, with 8 bases between. Germline values: CDR1 SGHTA, CDR2 FQGNSA. The CDR3 totals 12 residues.

At least ten counts were recorded for this clonotype. The genes are TRBV18 and TRBJ2-5, with D uncertain. CDR1 is KGHSH and CDR2 is LQKENI in the germline V gene. The CDR3 runs to 13 residues. V shed 4 bases and J shed 2 bases, with 8 bases lying between them. The CDR3, as DNA: TGTGCCAGCTCACGTGCCAGACAAGAGACCCAGTACTTC. Protein product: CASSRARQETQYF.

The table lists this clonotype with many counts. V usage is TRBV24-1 and J usage is TRBJ2-2, with D possibly matching TRBD1 (5 bases). Germline V lookup: CDR1 KGHDR, CDR2 SFDVKD. Trimming removed 7 bases at V and 3 bases at J, with 8 bases between. The length of the CDR3 is 13 residues. The CDR3 is CATRGPYTGELFF. The DNA of the CDR3 is TGTGCCACCAGGGGGCCTTACACCGGGGAGCTGTTTTTT.

This clonotype was recorded many times. The chain couples TRBV7-2 to TRBJ2-1; a possible D gene is TRBD1 (5 bases). Trimming pared 5 bases from V and 2 bases from J, leaving 13 bases between. This CDR3 has 15 amino acids. Per the germline V gene, CDR1 is SGHTA and CDR2 is FQGNSA. The CDR3 bases are TGTGCCAGCAGCGCCAGACCAGGGACCTACAATGAGCAGTTCTTC. It specifies CASSARPGTYNEQFF.

This clonotype was counted at least ten times. V and J are TRBV29-1 and TRBJ1-1; no reliable D call. The CDR3 spans 13 residues. V was shortened by 4 bases and J by 1 base, with 10 bases between the two germline ends. CDR1 is SQVTM and CDR2 is ANQGSEA in the germline V gene. The CDR3 nucleotides read TGCAGCGTTGTCGGTCTGGCGAACACTGAAGCTTTCTTT. Translated, it gives CSVVGLANTEAFF. Looking up the rest from reference TRBV29-1 and TRBJ1-1 gives the full variable domain: SAVISQKPSRDICQRGTSLTIQCQVDSQVTMMFWYRQQPGQSLTLIATANQGSEATYESGFVIDKFPISRPNLTFSTLTVSNMSPEDSSIYLCSVVGLANTEAFFGQGTRLTVV.

This clonotype was observed many times. The chain combines TRBV20-1 with TRBJ1-1, with TRBD1 as a possible D gene (5 bases). CDR1 is DFQATT and CDR2 is SNEGSKA in the germline V gene (reference sequence). This CDR3 is built from 16 residues. Trimming removed 0 bases from V and 1 base from J, with 15 bases in between. CDR3: CSARDFGAGRNTEAFF. DNA of the CDR3: TGCAGTGCTAGAGATTTCGGGGCAGGGCGGAACACTGAAGCTTTCTTT.

This clonotype was counted only a few times. The chain uses TRBV24-1 and TRBJ2-1, with 10 nucleotides matching TRBD1. Germline CDR1 and CDR2: KGHDR and SFDVKD. The CDR3 totals 16 residues. With V trimmed by 4 bases and J by 9 bases, 11 bases remained unmatched. CDR3 DNA sequence: TGTGCCACCAGTGACCCCGACAGGGGGCGCACGGGTGAGCAGTTCTTC. It codes for CATSDPDRGRTGEQFF.

This clonotype has a count of ten or more. V gene TRBV7-2 combines with J gene TRBJ2-3, with TRBD2 identical over 9 bases. Germline-derived CDR1 and CDR2 are SGHTA and FQGNSA. V lost 4 bases to trimming and J lost 1 base; unmatched junction nucleotides: 3. CDR3 length equals 15 residues. CDR3 nucleotide sequence: TGTGCCAGCAGCTGGGCGGGAGGGGGCACAGATACGCAGTATTTT. It codes for CASSWAGGGTDTQYF. Drawing the rest from reference TRBV7-2 and TRBJ2-3, the complete variable domain is GAGVSQSPSNKVTEKGKDVELRCDPISGHTALYWYRQSLGQGLEFLIYFQGNSAPDKSGLPSDRFSAERTGGSVSTLTIQRTQQEDSAVYLCASSWAGGGTDTQYFGPGTRLTVL.

This clonotype was counted many times. The rearrangement joins TRBV4-2 to TRBJ2-2, with 7 bases matching TRBD2. Germline V gives CDR1 LGHNA, CDR2 YNFKEQ. Germline trimming cut 5 bases from V and 5 bases from J; bases unmatched to any gene: 11. This CDR3 region has 16 residues. The CDR3 region has the DNA TGTGCCAGCAGCTCCGGATCAGCGGGATTGACCGGGGAGCTGTTTTTT. This translates into CASSSGSAGLTGELFF.

Only a few counts were recorded for this clonotype. This sequence joins TRBV4-3 and TRBJ2-5, with 8 bases lining up with TRBD1. The CDR3 has 14 residues. Germline assignment: CDR1 LGHNA and CDR2 YSLEER. V shed 3 bases and J 5 bases; nucleotides not matched to a gene: 5. In DNA, the CDR3 is TGCGCCAGCAGCCACGATCACAGGGGGGAGACCCAGTACTTC. Translation: CASSHDHRGETQYF.

The chain couples TRBV7-2 to TRBJ2-3; D gene ambiguous. The V end lost 4 bases, the J end lost 6 bases, and 17 bases lay between the germline ends. The CDR3 extends over 15 amino acids. CDR1 SGHTA and CDR2 FQGNSA come from the germline V gene. The CDR3 reads CASSSHDPRWDTQYF. The CDR3 nucleotides are TGTGCCAGCAGCTCTCATGACCCTAGATGGGATACGCAGTATTTT.

This clonotype was recorded at least ten times. The J gene is TRBJ2-3, the V gene TRBV12-3 or TRBV12-4, with TRBD2 identical over 9 bases. This CDR3 contains 17 residues. V shed 7 bases, J shed 5 bases, and the junction held 16 bases outside the gene matches. The CDR3 bases are TGTGCCAGCACAAATGGGGCGGGACTAGCATACGAAGATACGCAGTATTTT. Protein: CASTNGAGLAYEDTQYF.

This clonotype showed up many times. The chain joins TRBV20-1 to TRBJ1-1, with no clear D. The V end was cut by 4 bases, the J end by 0 bases, with 9 bases between. CDR1 DFQATT and CDR2 SNEGSKA come from the germline V gene (reference sequence). The CDR3 consists of 13 residues. As DNA, the CDR3 is TGCAGTGCTACAGGTGTCATGAACACTGAAGCTTTCTTT. Protein: CSATGVMNTEAFF.